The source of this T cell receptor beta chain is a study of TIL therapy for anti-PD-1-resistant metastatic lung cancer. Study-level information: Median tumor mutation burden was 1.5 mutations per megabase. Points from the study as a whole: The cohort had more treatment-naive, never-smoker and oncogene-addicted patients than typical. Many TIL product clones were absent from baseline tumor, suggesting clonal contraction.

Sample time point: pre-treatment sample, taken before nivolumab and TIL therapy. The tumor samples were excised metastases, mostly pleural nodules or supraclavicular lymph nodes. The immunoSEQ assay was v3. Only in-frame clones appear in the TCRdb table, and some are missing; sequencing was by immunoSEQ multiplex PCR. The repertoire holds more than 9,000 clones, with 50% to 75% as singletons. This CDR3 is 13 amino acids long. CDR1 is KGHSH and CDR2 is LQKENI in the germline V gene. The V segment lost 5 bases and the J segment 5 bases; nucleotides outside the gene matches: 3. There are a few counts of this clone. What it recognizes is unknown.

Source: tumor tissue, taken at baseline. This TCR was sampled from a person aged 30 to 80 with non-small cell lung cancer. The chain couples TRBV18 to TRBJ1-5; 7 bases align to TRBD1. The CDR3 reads CASSAGQHQPQHF. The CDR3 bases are TGTGCCAGCTCAGCGGGACAGCATCAGCCCCAGCATTTT.